These T cell receptor beta chains were read from a single sample in a study of Graves' ophthalmopathy and Graves' hyperthyroidism. TCRdb re-called the multiplex PCR reads with MiXCR, one entry per CDR3 protein. Among about 380,000 distinct CDR3 sequences listed, 15% were seen once. Source material: peripheral blood. These receptor sequences come from a woman between 18 and 29 years old with stable Graves' hyperthyroidism. CDR3s include the opening cysteine and the closing phenylalanine or tryptophan. A D gene is named only where the DNA matches it firmly. Clone size is not always given. Where it is, it says once, few, many or a class for expanded clones.

length: 15; D: .; V: TRBV4-1; size: many; J: TRBJ2-5; CDR3: CASSQDLTVEETQYF; DNA: TGCGCCAGCAGCCAAGATTTGACTGTAGAAGAGACCCAGTACTTC
length: 11; D: .; V: TRBV2; size: few; J: TRBJ1-1; CDR3: CARKGGAEAFF; DNA: TGTGCCAGAAAGGGGGGTGCTGAAGCTTTCTTT
length: 14; D: .; V: TRBV7-8; size: many; J: TRBJ1-1; CDR3: CASSLMGGASEAFF; DNA: TGTGCCAGCAGCTTAATGGGGGGCGCCTCTGAAGCTTTCTTT
length: 15; D: .; V: TRBV12-3/TRBV12-4; size: many; J: TRBJ1-2; CDR3: CASSLFEGGGYGYTF; DNA: TGTGCCAGCAGTCTGTTCGAGGGGGGTGGCTATGGCTACACCTTC
length: 12; D: .; V: TRBV6-2/TRBV6-3; size: many; J: TRBJ2-5; CDR3: CASSPGDGTQYF; DNA: TGTGCCAGCAGTCCAGGGGACGGGACCCAGTACTTC
length: 14; D: TRBD1; V: TRBV11-3; size: many; J: TRBJ1-2; CDR3: CASSSGQGDYGYTF; DNA: TGTGCCAGCAGCTCGGGACAGGGAGACTATGGCTACACCTTC
length: 14; D: .; V: TRBV27; size: many; J: TRBJ1-5; CDR3: CASRKQGGNQPQHF; DNA: TGTGCCAGCCGGAAACAGGGAGGCAATCAGCCCCAGCATTTT
length: 12; D: .; V: TRBV12-3/TRBV12-4; size: many; J: TRBJ1-5; CDR3: CASSHRAQPQHF; DNA: TGTGCCAGCAGCCACAGGGCTCAGCCCCAGCATTTT
length: 15; D: TRBD1; V: TRBV4-1; size: few; J: TRBJ2-7; CDR3: CASSQGGQGAYEQYF; DNA: TGCGCCAGCAGCCAAGGGGGACAGGGGGCATACGAGCAGTACTTC
length: 14; D: .; V: TRBV4-1; size: .; J: TRBJ2-7; CDR3: CASSQPPIWSEQYF; DNA: TGCGCCAGCAGCCAACCCCCCATCTGGTCGGAGCAGTACTTC
length: 11; D: .; V: TRBV29-1; size: .; J: TRBJ2-2; CDR3: CSVLRSGELFF; DNA: TGCAGCGTTCTAAGGTCCGGGGAGCTGTTTTTT
length: 17; D: .; V: TRBV19; size: few; J: TRBJ1-2; CDR3: CASSIWGPRGKTYGYTF; DNA: TGTGCCAGTAGTATTTGGGGGCCCCGAGGAAAGACCTATGGCTACACCTTC